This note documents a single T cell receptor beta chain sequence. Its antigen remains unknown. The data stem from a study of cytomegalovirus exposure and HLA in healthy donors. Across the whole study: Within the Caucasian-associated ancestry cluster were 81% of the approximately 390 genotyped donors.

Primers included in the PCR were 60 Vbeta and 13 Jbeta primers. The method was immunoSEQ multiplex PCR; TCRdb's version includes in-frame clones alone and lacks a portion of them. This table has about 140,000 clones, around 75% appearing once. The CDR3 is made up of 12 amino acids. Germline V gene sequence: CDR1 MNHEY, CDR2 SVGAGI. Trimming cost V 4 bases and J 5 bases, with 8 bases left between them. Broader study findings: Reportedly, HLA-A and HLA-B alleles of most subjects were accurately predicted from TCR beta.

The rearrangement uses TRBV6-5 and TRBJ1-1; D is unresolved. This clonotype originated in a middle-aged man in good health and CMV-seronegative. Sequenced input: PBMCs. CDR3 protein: CASSFQWTEAFF. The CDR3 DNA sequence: TGTGCCAGCAGTTTCCAGTGGACTGAAGCTTTCTTT.